The 20 T cell receptor beta chains listed next were all sequenced from one sample in a study of a mutant IDH1 vaccine in newly diagnosed glioma. Profiled with immunoSEQ multiplex PCR; TCRdb holds only in-frame clones, not every one. The table lists 60,000 to 100,000 clones, roughly 85% of them singletons. Their cognate antigens are unknown. This sample's time point: week 23, last vaccination. In every dose of vaccine, 300 ug of mutant IDH1 20-mer peptide was given alongside topical imiquimod. The sequences come from PBMCs, collected from a glioma patient whose treatment included an IDH1 peptide vaccine. All receptors come from a woman aged 45-60 years with glioma.

The chain has TRBV5-1 and TRBJ1-2; TRBD1 agrees at 7 bases. The CDR3 loop spans 15 amino acids. Germline CDR1 is SGHRS and CDR2 is YFSETQ. Trimming at V came to 4 bases and at J to 0 bases, leaving 6 bases not matched to a gene. This CDR3 is CASSPPGTANYGYTF. The DNA for the CDR3 is TGCGCCAGCAGCCCACCCGGGACAGCTAACTATGGCTACACCTTC. The entire variable domain, with the rest obtained from reference TRBV5-1 and TRBJ1-2, is as follows: KAGVTQTPRYLIKTRGQQVTLSCSPISGHRSVSWYQQTPGQGLQFLFEYFSETQRNKGNFPGRFSGRQFSNSRSEMNVSTLELGDSALYLCASSPPGTANYGYTFGSGTRLTVV.

This chain joins TRBV20-1 and TRBJ2-1; D might be TRBD2 (6 bases). Trimming removed 1 base from V and 10 bases from J, with 8 bases in between. CDR1 and CDR2 from the germline V gene are DFQATT and SNEGSKA (reference sequence). This CDR3 has 11 residues. This CDR3 reads CSARAAGEQFF. For the CDR3, the DNA is TGCAGTGCTAGAGCTGCGGGAGAGCAGTTCTTC.

This clone was counted once. The genes are TRBV29-1 and TRBJ2-1, with 7 nucleotides matching TRBD1. Germline V gene sequence: CDR1 SQVTM, CDR2 ANQGSEA. Unmatched junction bases numbered 18, after V lost 3 bases and J lost 1 base. This CDR3 comprises 19 residues. CDR3 residues: CSVEVLGQENASSYNEQFF. The DNA for the CDR3 is TGCAGCGTTGAGGTCCTTGGACAGGAGAATGCGAGTTCCTACAATGAGCAGTTCTTC.

The chain has TRBV19 and TRBJ2-7; D is uncertain. The CDR3 spans 15 residues. The germline V and J ends were trimmed by 1 base and 9 bases, with 19 bases remaining between them. Per the germline V gene, CDR1 is LNHDA and CDR2 is SQIVND (reference sequence). The CDR3 loop is CASSIGVSFYDGQYF. The DNA of the CDR3 is TGTGCCAGTAGTATAGGGGTAAGCTTCTACGATGGGCAGTACTTC.

The chain has TRBV27 and TRBJ2-3; D may be TRBD1 (6 bases). The CDR3 has 13 amino acids. V was pared by 6 bases and J by 4 bases, with 11 bases between. Germline CDR1 MNHEY, CDR2 SMNVEV (reference sequence). CDR3 sequence reads: CASRAGDADTQYF. The CDR3 nucleotides are TGTGCCAGCAGGGCAGGGGACGCAGATACGCAGTATTTT.

This clone occurred once. V is TRBV28 and J is TRBJ2-3; 9 bases align to TRBD2. The V and J ends lost 5 bases and 2 bases, in that order; junction bases with no gene match: 11. This CDR3 spans 17 amino acids. The V gene's germline CDR1 is MDHEN and CDR2 SYDVKM. CDR3 bases: TGTGCCAGCAGTCCCCCGGCTAGCGGGGAGGACACAGATACGCAGTATTTT. It codes for CASSPPASGEDTDTQYF.

This sequence joins TRBV28 and TRBJ1-5; unclear D gene. V lost 2 bases and J lost 0, with 8 bases in between. The CDR3 has 15 residues. Germline values: CDR1 MDHEN, CDR2 SYDVKM. This CDR3 reads CASSLIRNSNQPQHF. Here the CDR3 DNA reads TGTGCCAGCAGTTTAATAAGGAATAGCAATCAGCCCCAGCATTTT.

J is TRBJ2-4 and V is TRBV19, with a possible D match to TRBD2 (5 bases). The CDR3 is 16 residues long. Trimming pared 6 bases from V and 0 bases from J, leaving 15 bases between. Germline V gives CDR1 LNHDA, CDR2 SQIVND (reference sequence). CDR3 region: CASSPRGFEAKNIQYF. CDR3 sequence (DNA): TGTGCCAGTAGCCCCAGAGGGTTCGAAGCCAAAAACATTCAGTACTTC.

The CDR3 nucleotides are TGTGCCAGCTCCCGGGGCCGAAATACGCAGTATTTT. Translation gives CASSRGRNTQYF. The chain joins TRBV13 to TRBJ2-3, with D perhaps matching TRBD1 or TRBD2 (5 bases each). The ends were cut back, 8 bases at V and 7 bases at J, with 13 bases in the middle. CDR1 and CDR2 (germline): PRHDT, FYEKMQ (reference sequence). This CDR3 has 12 amino acids.

The V call is TRBV28, the J call TRBJ2-7, with TRBD1 matching 8 bases. Per the germline V gene, CDR1 is MDHEN and CDR2 is SYDVKM. The CDR3 totals 14 residues. V shed 7 bases, J shed 0 bases, and the junction held 5 bases outside the gene matches. The CDR3 sequence: CASTSGGNSYEQYF. The CDR3 bases are TGTGCCAGCACATCAGGGGGCAACTCCTACGAGCAGTACTTC. Based on the CDR3 plus reference TRBV28 and TRBJ2-7, the full variable domain is DVKVTQSSRYLVKRTGEKVFLECVQDMDHENMFWYRQDPGLGLRLIYFSYDVKMKEKGDIPEGYSVSREKKERFSLILESASTNQTSMYLCASTSGGNSYEQYFGPGTRLTVT.

This clone is a singleton in its sample. The CDR3: CASRQTGASGNTIYF. The CDR3 bases are TGTGCCAGCAGACAAACAGGGGCCTCTGGAAACACCATATATTTT. The rearrangement joins TRBV28 to TRBJ1-3; 7 bases match TRBD1. This CDR3 contains 15 residues. CDR1 MDHEN and CDR2 SYDVKM come from the germline V gene. Germline trimming cut 6 bases from V and 0 bases from J; bases unmatched to any gene: 5.

This clone was detected once. This chain joins TRBV7-6 and TRBJ2-2; 10 bases align to TRBD2. J was trimmed by 4 bases and V by 3 bases; bases with no gene match: 8. Germline lookup yields CDR1 SGHVS and CDR2 FNYEAQ. The CDR3 sequence is 17 residues long. The CDR3 coding sequence is TGTGCCAGCAGCTTGGGAGCGGGAGGGCCGGGCACCGGGGAGCTGTTTTTT. This encodes CASSLGAGGPGTGELFF.

The gene calls are TRBV4-1 and TRBJ2-3; TRBD1 or TRBD2 may be the D gene (5 bases each). CDR3 length: 15 residues. CDR1 is MGHRA, CDR2 YSYEKL, per germline. The V gene lost 1 base and the J gene lost 4 bases, with 12 bases spanning the gap. The CDR3 bases are TGCGCCAGCAGCCAAGCACAGGTGGGAGCAGATACGCAGTATTTT. It translates to CASSQAQVGADTQYF.

This chain uses TRBV5-4 with TRBJ1-1; weak D call: TRBD1 (5 bases). The germline V gene encodes CDR1 SGHNT and CDR2 YYREEE (reference sequence). The ends were cut back, 0 bases at V and 7 bases at J, with 13 bases in the middle. The CDR3 totals 14 residues. For the CDR3, the DNA is TGTGCCAGCAGCTTGGGGCAGGGCTTGGGTGAAGCTTTCTTT. Translating it yields CASSLGQGLGEAFF.

The rearrangement joins TRBV12-5 to TRBJ1-3; perhaps TRBD1 as D (5 bases). The CDR3 is 16 amino acids. Trimming removed 1 base at V and 0 bases at J, with 10 bases between. Per germline, CDR1 LGHNT and CDR2 FRNRAP. DNA of the CDR3: TGTGCTAGTGGTTTGGGGAGACAGAACTCTGGAAACACCATATATTTT. Its protein is CASGLGRQNSGNTIYF.

The chain has TRBV6-6 and TRBJ2-6; D not certain. The CDR3 totals 13 residues. The germline V gene encodes CDR1 MNHNY and CDR2 SVGAGI (reference sequence). V was cut by 7 bases and J by 2 bases, with 6 bases left in between. The CDR3: CASMSAGANVLTF. The CDR3 DNA reads as TGTGCCAGCATGTCTGCTGGGGCCAACGTCCTGACTTTC.

This sequence joins TRBV9 and TRBJ1-1, with a weak D call TRBD1 (6 bases). Deletions cut 0 bases from V and 3 bases from J, with 12 bases between. Germline CDR1 and CDR2: SGDLS and YYNGEE. The CDR3 spans 15 residues. CDR3 loop: CASSVAVQGYTEAFF. As DNA, the CDR3 is TGTGCCAGCAGCGTAGCCGTACAGGGTTACACTGAAGCTTTCTTT.

V is TRBV19 and J is TRBJ2-7; weak D call: TRBD1 (5 bases). The CDR3 is 12 amino acids. Germline CDR1 and CDR2: LNHDA and SQIVND (reference sequence). Deletions cut 6 bases from V and 0 bases from J, with 6 bases between. CDR3 protein: CASRGDSYEQYF. The CDR3 nucleotides read TGTGCCAGTAGAGGGGACTCCTACGAGCAGTACTTC.

The chain is built from TRBV9 and TRBJ2-1; D not resolved. V gave up 5 bases and J gave up 7 bases, with 4 bases separating them. The germline gives CDR1 SGDLS, CDR2 YYNGEE. The CDR3 totals 10 residues. The CDR3 bases are TGTGCCAGCAGTGATAATGAGCAGTTCTTC. Translating it yields CASSDNEQFF.

The V gene is TRBV29-1, the J gene TRBJ2-1; 8 bases line up with TRBD2. With 6 bases clipped from V and 9 bases from J, the junction kept 28 bases outside the gene matches. The germline gives CDR1 SQVTM, CDR2 ANQGSEA. The CDR3 is 19 residues long. This chain's CDR3 is CSVPQRTSGRERGSIEQFF. The DNA for the CDR3 is TGCAGCGTCCCTCAGAGGACTTCGGGCCGAGAGCGGGGGTCAATTGAGCAGTTCTTC.